This T cell receptor (beta chain) was found in a study of T cell responses to AZD1222 COVID-19 vaccine. Study-wide results and limits: Of the AZD1222 recipients, only five to seven were seropositive at baseline. Breadth and depth of Spike-specific TCRs rose after two AZD1222 doses.

A single count supports this clone. The target antigen is unknown. Measured with immunoSEQ multiplex PCR; TCRdb has only the in-frame clones, and not every one. Of approximately 160,000 clones in the sample, about 92% were seen once. There are 14 residues in the CDR3. Losses at the gene ends were 6 bases for V and 7 bases for J; bases not matched to a gene: 8. Germline V gene lookup returns CDR1 MNHEY and CDR2 SVGAGI. The chain employs TRBV6-5 and TRBJ1-5, with 8 bases lining up with TRBD1. Sequenced material: peripheral blood, taken on day 0 of AZD1222 vaccination. The sequence came from an adult in good health. The CDR3 sequence: CASRPGQGGQPQHF. For the CDR3, the DNA is TGTGCCAGCAGACCCGGACAGGGAGGGCAGCCCCAGCATTTT.